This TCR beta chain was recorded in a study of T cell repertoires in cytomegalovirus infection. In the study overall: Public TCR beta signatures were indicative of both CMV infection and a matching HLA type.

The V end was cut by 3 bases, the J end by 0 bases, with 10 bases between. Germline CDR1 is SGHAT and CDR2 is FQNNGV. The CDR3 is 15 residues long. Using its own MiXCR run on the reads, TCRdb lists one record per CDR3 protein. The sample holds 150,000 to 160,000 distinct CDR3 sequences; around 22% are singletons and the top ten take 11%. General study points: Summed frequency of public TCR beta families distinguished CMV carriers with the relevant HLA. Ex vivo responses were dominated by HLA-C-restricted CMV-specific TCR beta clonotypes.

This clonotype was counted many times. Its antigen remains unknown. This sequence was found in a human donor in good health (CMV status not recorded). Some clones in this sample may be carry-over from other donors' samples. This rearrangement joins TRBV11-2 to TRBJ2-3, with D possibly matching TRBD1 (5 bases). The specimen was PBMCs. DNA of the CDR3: TGTGCCAGCAGCTTGGGGCTACTTAGCACAGATACGCAGTATTTT. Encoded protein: CASSLGLLSTDTQYF.